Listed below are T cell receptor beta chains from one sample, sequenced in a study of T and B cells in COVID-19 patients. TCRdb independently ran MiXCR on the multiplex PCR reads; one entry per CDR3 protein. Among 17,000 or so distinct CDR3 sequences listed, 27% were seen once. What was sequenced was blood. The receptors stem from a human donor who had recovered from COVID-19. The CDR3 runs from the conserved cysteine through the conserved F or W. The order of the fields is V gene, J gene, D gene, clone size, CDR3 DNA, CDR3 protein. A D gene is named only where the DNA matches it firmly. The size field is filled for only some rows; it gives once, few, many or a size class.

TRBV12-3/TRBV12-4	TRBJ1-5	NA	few	TGTGCCAGCAGTTTAATGGGAGGTCAGCCCCAGCATTTT	CASSLMGGQPQHF
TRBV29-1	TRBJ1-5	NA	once	TGCAGTGTCACCATACAGGGTCCGGATCAGCCCCAGCATTTT	CSVTIQGPDQPQHF
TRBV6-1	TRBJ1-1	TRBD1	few	TGTGCCAGCATCCGGACAGGGGGGTACACTGAAGCTTTCTTT	CASIRTGGYTEAFF
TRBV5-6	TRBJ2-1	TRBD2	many	TGTGCCAGCAGCTTGGGCGGGGGACACAATGAGCAGTTCTTC	CASSLGGGHNEQFF
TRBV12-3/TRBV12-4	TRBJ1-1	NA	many	TGTGCCAGCACCCCGGCCGGGAACACTGAAGCTTTCTTT	CASTPAGNTEAFF
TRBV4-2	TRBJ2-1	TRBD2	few	TGTGCCAGCAGCCAAGATAGCAGTAGCGGGAGGACGGAGCAGTTCTTC	CASSQDSSSGRTEQFF
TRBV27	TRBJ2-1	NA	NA	TGTGCCAGCAGTTTATTCCCCCCCAATGAGCAGTTCTTC	CASSLFPPNEQFF
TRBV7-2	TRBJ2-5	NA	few	TGTGCCAGCACGTTTACCCCCGCTAGAGGAGAGACCCAGTACTTC	CASTFTPARGETQYF
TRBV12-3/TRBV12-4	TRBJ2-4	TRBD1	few	TGTGCCAGCAGTTCGACAGGGCTAAACATTCAGTACTTC	CASSSTGLNIQYF
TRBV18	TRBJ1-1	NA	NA	TGTGCCAGCTCACCAGATTTGTTGAACACTGAAGCTTTCTTT	CASSPDLLNTEAFF
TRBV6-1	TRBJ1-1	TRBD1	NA	TGTGCCAGCAGCCTTGAGGGACAGATGAACACTGAAGCTTTCTTT	CASSLEGQMNTEAFF
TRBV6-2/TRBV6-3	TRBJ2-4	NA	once	TGTGCCAGCGGAAGTACTAGGATTGGGGCGAACATTCAGTACTTC	CASGSTRIGANIQYF
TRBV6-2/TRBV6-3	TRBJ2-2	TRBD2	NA	TGTGCCAGCACCCTTAGCGGGAGAGCCGGGGAGCTGTTTTTT	CASTLSGRAGELFF
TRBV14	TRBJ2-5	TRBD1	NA	TGTGCCAGCAGCAAAGAAAACAGGGGGCCGGTCCAAGAGACCCAGTACTTC	CASSKENRGPVQETQYF
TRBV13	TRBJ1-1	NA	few	TGTGCCAGCAGCGTCGGGAAGGACGAAGCTTTCTTT	CASSVGKDEAFF
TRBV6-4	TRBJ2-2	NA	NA	TGTGCCAGCAGCGCCGGGTACACCGGGGAGCTGTTTTTT	CASSAGYTGELFF
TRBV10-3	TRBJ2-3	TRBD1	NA	TGTGCCATCAGTGGAACCCAGGGGGCAGATACGCAGTATTTT	CAISGTQGADTQYF
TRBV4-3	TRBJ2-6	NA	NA	TGCGCCAGCAGCCAACCCCGGAGGGCTGGGGCCAACGTCCTGACTTTC	CASSQPRRAGANVLTF
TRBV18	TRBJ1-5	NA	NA	TGTGCCAGCTCACCGTCGGGACGGTACAATCAGCCCCAGCATTTT	CASSPSGRYNQPQHF
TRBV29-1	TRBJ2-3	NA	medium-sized	TGCAGCACGGGACAAGCAGGAGATACGCAGTATTTT	CSTGQAGDTQYF
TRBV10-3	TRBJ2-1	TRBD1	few	TGTGCCATGGGACAGGGTGTCGGGGATGAGCAGTTCTTC	CAMGQGVGDEQFF
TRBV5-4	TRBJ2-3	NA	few	TGTGCCAGCAGTTCGGTGTGGGCAGATACGCAGTATTTT	CASSSVWADTQYF
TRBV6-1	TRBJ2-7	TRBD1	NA	TGTGCCAGCAGTGCCGGGACAGTAAGAACCTACGAGCAGTACTTC	CASSAGTVRTYEQYF
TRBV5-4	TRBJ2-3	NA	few	TGTGCCAGCAGCTTGAAGGGCCCCGGAGATACGCAGTATTTT	CASSLKGPGDTQYF
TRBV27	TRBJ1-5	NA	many	TGTGCCAGCAGTGGGGGGAGTGGCAATCAGCCCCAGCATTTT	CASSGGSGNQPQHF
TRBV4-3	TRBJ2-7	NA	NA	TGCGCCAGCAGCCAAGCTCACGGACAATACGAGCAGTACTTC	CASSQAHGQYEQYF
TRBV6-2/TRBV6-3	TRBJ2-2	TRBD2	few	TGTGCCAGCAGTTACTGGTCCGGGACTAGCGGGGCGAACACCGGGGAGCTGTTTTTT	CASSYWSGTSGANTGELFF
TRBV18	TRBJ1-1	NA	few	TGTGCCAGCTCACCATTACCTATGGGTACTCCGAGGGGGAACACTGAAGCTTTCTTT	CASSPLPMGTPRGNTEAFF
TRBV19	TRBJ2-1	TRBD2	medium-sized	TGTGCCAGTCGAAGCGGGGCCCGTAAGGGGCAGTTCTTC	CASRSGARKGQFF
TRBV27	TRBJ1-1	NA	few	TGTGCCAGCAGTCAGAGGAACACTGAAGCTTTCTTT	CASSQRNTEAFF
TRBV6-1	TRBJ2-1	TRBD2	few	TGTGCCAGCAGTGAAAATTGGAGGATGCGGGGGGGAGGTGGTGATGAGCAGTTCTTC	CASSENWRMRGGGGDEQFF
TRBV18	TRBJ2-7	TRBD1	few	TGTGCCAGCTCACCACTCGGACAGGGGGCTGGCGAGCAGTACTTC	CASSPLGQGAGEQYF
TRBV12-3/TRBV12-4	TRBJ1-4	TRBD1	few	TGTGCCAGCAGTTCCCGGGACAGGGCTGAAAAACTGTTTTTT	CASSSRDRAEKLFF
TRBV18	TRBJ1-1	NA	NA	TGTGCCAGCTCACCACGTACCGAACACTCCACTGAAGCTTTCTTT	CASSPRTEHSTEAFF
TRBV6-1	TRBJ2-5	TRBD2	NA	TGTGCCAGCAGGGGGGGACTAGCGGGAATTGTAGAGACCCAGTACTTC	CASRGGLAGIVETQYF
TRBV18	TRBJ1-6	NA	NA	TGTGCCAGCTCACCCGACCCGGGGAATTCACCCCTCCACTTT	CASSPDPGNSPLHF
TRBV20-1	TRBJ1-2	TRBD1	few	TGCAGTGCTCCGTCCGGGACAGGGGATATCGGTGGCTACACCTTC	CSAPSGTGDIGGYTF
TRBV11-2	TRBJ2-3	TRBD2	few	TGTGCCAGCAGCTTAGTGAACCCGGGACTAGCATGGGATACGCAGTATTTT	CASSLVNPGLAWDTQYF
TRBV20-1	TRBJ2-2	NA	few	TGCAGTGCTAGGACCGACCTTCCGAACACCGGGGAGCTGTTTTTT	CSARTDLPNTGELFF
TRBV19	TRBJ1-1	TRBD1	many	TGTGCCAGTAGTATAAGAACAGGGGGCACTGAAGCTTTCTTT	CASSIRTGGTEAFF
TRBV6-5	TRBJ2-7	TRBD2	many	TGTGCCAGCAGTCCGGGACTAGCGGAGCAGTACTTC	CASSPGLAEQYF
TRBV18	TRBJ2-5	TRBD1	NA	TGTGCCAGCTCACCAATGAAGGGGACAGGGGATTTGAGAGAGACCCAGTACTTC	CASSPMKGTGDLRETQYF
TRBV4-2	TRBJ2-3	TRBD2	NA	TGTGCCAGCATAAACCGGGGGGGTAGGGATACGCAGTATTTT	CASINRGGRDTQYF
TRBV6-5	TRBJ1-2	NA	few	TGTGCCAGCACCTTACTGACAGGCGAACCGTTGTACACCTTC	CASTLLTGEPLYTF
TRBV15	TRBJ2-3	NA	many	TGTGCCACCAGCAGTCGGTGGATGGGCACAGATACGCAGTATTTT	CATSSRWMGTDTQYF
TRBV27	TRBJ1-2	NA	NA	TGTACCAGCAGTTTAGGAGTTGATCGGGGCTACACCTTC	CTSSLGVDRGYTF
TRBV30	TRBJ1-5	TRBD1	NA	TGTGCCTGGAGGGAAACGACAGGGGGCAATCAGCCCCAGCATTTT	CAWRETTGGNQPQHF
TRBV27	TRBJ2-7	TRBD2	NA	TGTGCCAGCAGGTCCGGAATGCTAGCGGGAGAAACGGAGCAGTACTTC	CASRSGMLAGETEQYF
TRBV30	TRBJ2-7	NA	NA	TGTGCCTGGAGTGACCAATTCGGGACGGCTTATTACGAGCAGTACTTC	CAWSDQFGTAYYEQYF
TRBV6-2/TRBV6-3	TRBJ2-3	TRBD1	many	TGTGCCAGCAGTTACCCCTCGACAGGGATGTTTACAGATACGCAGTATTTT	CASSYPSTGMFTDTQYF
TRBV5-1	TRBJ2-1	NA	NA	TGCGCCAGCCAACAGTCCACGTACAATAGTGAGCAGTTCTTC	CASQQSTYNSEQFF
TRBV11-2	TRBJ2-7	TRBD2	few	TGTGCCAGCAGCTTTGGGGGGGGCTACGAGCAGTACTTC	CASSFGGGYEQYF
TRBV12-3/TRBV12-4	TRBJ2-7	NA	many	TGTGCCAGCAGCTCTCGCGAGGGTACGAGGCAGTACTTC	CASSSREGTRQYF
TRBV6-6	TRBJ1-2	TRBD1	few	TGTGCCAGCAGTTACTCCGGACAGGGATCCTTTGGCTACACCTTC	CASSYSGQGSFGYTF
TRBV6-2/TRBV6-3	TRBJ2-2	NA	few	TGTGCCAGCAGTCTCCGAAGGCGGCTCCAAAATTCGAACACCGGGGAGCTGTTTTTT	CASSLRRRLQNSNTGELFF
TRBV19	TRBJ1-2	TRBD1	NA	TGTGCCAGTAGACAGGGGGCCGACTTCTATGGCTACACCTTC	CASRQGADFYGYTF
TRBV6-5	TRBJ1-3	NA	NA	TGTGCCAGCAGTTACTCGAGGACCTCCTCTGGAAACACCATATATTTT	CASSYSRTSSGNTIYF
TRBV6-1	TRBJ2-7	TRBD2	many	TGTGCCACCCCCTGGGGCCTAGCGGAGTCCTACGAGCAGTACTTC	CATPWGLAESYEQYF
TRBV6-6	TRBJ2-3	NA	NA	TGTGCCAGCAGTTTCGTCAGGCTAAGCACAGATACGCAGTATTTT	CASSFVRLSTDTQYF